The rows below give T cell receptor beta chains drawn from one sample of a study of blood T cell repertoires in COVID-19. The table came from immunoSEQ multiplex PCR; TCRdb's copy has only in-frame clones and leaves some out. The sample contains 55,000 to 75,000 clones, roughly nine tenths of which appear only once. Material for sequencing was peripheral blood. These TCRs come from a man aged 60 to 75 with acute or convalescent COVID-19. The CDR3 runs from the conserved cysteine through the conserved F or W. Each record gives: D gene, J gene, V gene, clone size, CDR3 DNA, CDR3 protein. A D gene is named only where the DNA matches it firmly. Not every row has a clone size; where given, it reads once, few, many or a size class.

-	TRBJ1-5	TRBV3-1/TRBV3-2	-	TGTGCCAGCAGCCAAGGCAGCGGGCAGCCCCAGCATTTT	CASSQGSGQPQHF
TRBD1	TRBJ1-2	TRBV5-1	-	TGCGCCAGCAGCTTGGCGAGGACAGGGGGTGATGGCTACACCTTC	CASSLARTGGDGYTF
-	TRBJ1-6	TRBV4-1	-	TGCGCCAGCAGCCAAGATCGTTCCTCACCCCTCCACTTT	CASSQDRSSPLHF
-	TRBJ2-7	TRBV29-1	-	TGCAGCGTTGGAGAAGCGCTCTCCTACGAGCAGTACTTC	CSVGEALSYEQYF
-	TRBJ2-2	TRBV6-5	-	TGTGCCAGCAGCTCATCAGGCACCGGGGAGCTGTTTTTT	CASSSSGTGELFF
-	TRBJ1-6	TRBV9	-	TGTGCCAGCAGCGTTACAGGGTTGAATTCACCCCTCCACTTT	CASSVTGLNSPLHF
-	TRBJ1-4	TRBV30	-	TGTGCCTGGAGTCCTTGGGGGGATGAAGGTGAAAAACTGTTTTTT	CAWSPWGDEGEKLFF
-	TRBJ1-1	TRBV9	-	TGTGCCAGCAGCGTAGTAGGACCGGGGAGAGTGACTTTCTTT	CASSVVGPGRVTFF
TRBD1	TRBJ1-4	TRBV9	-	TGTGCCAGCAGCGTAGGACAGGGCGGAGGTGAAAAACTGTTTTTT	CASSVGQGGGEKLFF
-	TRBJ2-1	TRBV5-1	-	TGCGCCAGCAGCTTCCCCACAGGGGAGGTCTCCTACAATGAGCAGTTCTTC	CASSFPTGEVSYNEQFF
-	TRBJ1-2	TRBV24-1	-	TGTGCCACCAGTCACGCGAGGGGGAATGGCTACACCTTC	CATSHARGNGYTF
-	TRBJ1-2	TRBV18	-	TGTGCCAGCTCACCACGGCCAGGGTGGGTCTATGGCTACACCTTC	CASSPRPGWVYGYTF
-	TRBJ2-2	TRBV1	-	TGCACCAGCGCCCCGGACACCTTAGGGGTGAGCACCGGGGAGCTGTTTTTT	CTSAPDTLGVSTGELFF
-	TRBJ2-6	TRBV2	medium-sized	TGTGCCAGCAGTGTTCTAGACCTTTCTGGGGCCAACGTCCTGACTTTC	CASSVLDLSGANVLTF
TRBD1	TRBJ1-2	TRBV27	-	TGTGCCAGCAGTCCGGGACAGGGCTATGGCTACACCTTC	CASSPGQGYGYTF
-	TRBJ1-1	TRBV7-8	few	TGTGCCAGCAGCTTAGCTGAGATGATGAACACTGAAGCTTTCTTT	CASSLAEMMNTEAFF
-	TRBJ1-1	TRBV29-1	-	TGCAGCGCCCAGACAGGGAACACTGAAGCTTTCTTT	CSAQTGNTEAFF
TRBD1	TRBJ1-3	TRBV27	-	TGTGCCAGCAGTTTACGCTCCCCCGGACAGGGGATGGGAAACACCATATATTTT	CASSLRSPGQGMGNTIYF
-	TRBJ2-4	TRBV5-1	-	TGCGCCAGCAGCTTGCCAGGGGCCAAAAACATTCAGTACTTC	CASSLPGAKNIQYF
-	TRBJ2-1	TRBV24-1	-	TGTGCCACCAGTGCCCCCGGGACATCCAATGAGCAGTTCTTC	CATSAPGTSNEQFF
TRBD1	TRBJ1-1	TRBV11-2	-	TGTGCCAGCAGCGCGGGACAGGGGAACACTGAAGCTTTCTTT	CASSAGQGNTEAFF
TRBD1	TRBJ1-4	TRBV4-1	once	TGCGCCAGCAGCCAGCTGACAGGGGGACCTAATGAAAAACTGTTTTTT	CASSQLTGGPNEKLFF
TRBD2	TRBJ2-1	TRBV7-2	once	TGTGCCAGCAGCCCAGGGACTAGCGGGGGTAATGAGCAGTTCTTC	CASSPGTSGGNEQFF
-	TRBJ1-3	TRBV5-1	once	TGCGCCAGCAGCTTGACAGGTCCTGGAAACACCATATATTTT	CASSLTGPGNTIYF
-	TRBJ2-3	TRBV27	-	TGTGCCAGCAGTTTAAGACTGGAGATGAGTGCGCAGTATTTT	CASSLRLEMSAQYF